This TCR beta chain originates from a study of cytomegalovirus exposure and HLA in healthy donors. Study as a whole: Most genotyped donors, roughly 80% of roughly 400, had Caucasian-associated genetic ancestry. Study-wide results and limits: CMV serostatus was the only recorded immune exposure for donors.

A note on this clone: As yet, its antigen is unknown.

CDR1 is SGDLS and CDR2 is YYNGEE in the germline V gene. This CDR3 is 13 amino acids long. V was clipped by 3 bases and J by 5 bases, with 9 bases between them. The PCR was carried out with 60 Vbeta primers and 13 Jbeta primers. Generated by immunoSEQ multiplex PCR, the TCRdb table keeps only in-frame clones and is missing some. The profile shows over 100,000 clones, under 70% of them singletons. Sequencing was performed on PBMCs. The receptor's source is a man aged 25 to 40 in good health and CMV-seropositive. This chain uses TRBV9 with TRBJ2-1, with D possibly TRBD1 on 6 matching bases. For the CDR3, the DNA is TGTGCCAGCAGCGGCGCAGGGGACAATGAGCAGTTCTTC. Translated: CASSGAGDNEQFF.